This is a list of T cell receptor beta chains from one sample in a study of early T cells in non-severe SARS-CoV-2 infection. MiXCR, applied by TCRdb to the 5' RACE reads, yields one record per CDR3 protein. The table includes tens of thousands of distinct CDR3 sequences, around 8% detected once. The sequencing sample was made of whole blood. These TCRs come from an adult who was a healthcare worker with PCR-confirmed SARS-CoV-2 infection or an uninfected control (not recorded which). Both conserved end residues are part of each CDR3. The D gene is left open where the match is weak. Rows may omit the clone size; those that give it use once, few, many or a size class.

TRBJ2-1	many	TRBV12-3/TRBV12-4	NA	TGTGCCAGCATCTTCAATGGCGAGCAGTTCTTC	CASIFNGEQFF
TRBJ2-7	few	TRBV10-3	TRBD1	TGTGCCATCAGGGAGACAGGGGCGAGTGAGCAGTACTTC	CAIRETGASEQYF
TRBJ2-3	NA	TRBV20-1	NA	TGCAGTGCTAGGCGGGCTATGGAAGATACGCAGTATTTT	CSARRAMEDTQYF
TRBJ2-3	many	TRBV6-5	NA	TGTGCCAGCAGTTACCGCGTCGGGCGGGATACGCAGTATTTT	CASSYRVGRDTQYF
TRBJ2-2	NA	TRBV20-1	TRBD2	TGCAGTGCTAGATCCGGGACTAGCTCCGGGGAGCTGTTTTTT	CSARSGTSSGELFF
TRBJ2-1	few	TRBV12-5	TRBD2	TGTGCTAGTGGTTTGGTACCAGCGGGGGCTAACAATGAGCAGTTCTTC	CASGLVPAGANNEQFF
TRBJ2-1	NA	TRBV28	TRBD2	TGTGCCAGCAGTCCTGGGACTAGCGGGATAAGAGGAAATGAGCAGTTCTTC	CASSPGTSGIRGNEQFF
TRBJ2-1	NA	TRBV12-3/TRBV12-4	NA	TGTGCCAGCCTTATCCTGGGCCGTACCGATGAGCAGTTCTTC	CASLILGRTDEQFF
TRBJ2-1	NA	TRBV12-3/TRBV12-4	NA	TGTGCCAGCTACTCGGGAACAAGCAACAATGAGCAGTTCTTC	CASYSGTSNNEQFF
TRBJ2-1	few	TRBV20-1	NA	TGCAGTGTCGCCGGAAATGAGCAGTTCTTC	CSVAGNEQFF
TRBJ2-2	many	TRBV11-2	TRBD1	TGTGCCAGCAGCGCAGGGGGTTGGGACCGAACCACCGGGGAGCTGTTTTTT	CASSAGGWDRTTGELFF
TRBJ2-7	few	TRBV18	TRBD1	TGTGCCAGCTCACCTGGGGGACAGGGAGGCGAGCAGTACTTC	CASSPGGQGGEQYF
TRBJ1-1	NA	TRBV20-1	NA	TGCAGTGTGCAGATTAACACTGAAGCTTTCTTT	CSVQINTEAFF
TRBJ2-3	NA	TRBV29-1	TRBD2	TGCAGCGTTGGGCGGGAGAGAGATACGCAGTATTTT	CSVGRERDTQYF
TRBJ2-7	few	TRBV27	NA	TGTGCCAGCAGACCAGGGACAACGGAATCCTACGAGCAGTACTTC	CASRPGTTESYEQYF
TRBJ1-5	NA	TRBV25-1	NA	TGTGCCACCTCACCAGGGGCGAATAGCAATCAGCCCCAGCATTTT	CATSPGANSNQPQHF